This is a list of T cell receptor beta chains from one sample in a study of a mutant IDH1 vaccine in newly diagnosed glioma. The protocol was immunoSEQ multiplex PCR, while the TCRdb copy is restricted to in-frame clones and leaves out a portion. This sample carries tens of thousands of clones, 65% to 85% of them seen once, and the ten largest clones take about a fifth. The specimen comprised PBMCs, sampled from a glioma patient treated with radiotherapy, temozolomide or both. The receptors come from a man younger than 35 with glioma. Each CDR3 is given with its conserved first and last residue. D genes are given only for firm matches. Where a row states a size, it is once, few, many or the class of an expanded clone; other rows omit it.

size,J,V,D,DNA,CDR3
NA,TRBJ2-7,TRBV5-1,NA,TGCGCCAGCAGCTTTGGGGGCGAGCAGTACTTC,CASSFGGEQYF
NA,TRBJ2-1,TRBV18,NA,TGTGCCAGCTCACCACGTGGTAACTCCTACAATGAGCAGTTCTTC,CASSPRGNSYNEQFF
NA,TRBJ1-1,TRBV27,NA,TGTGCCAGCAGACTTCTAGGGGTTCTCCCTGAAGCTTTCTTT,CASRLLGVLPEAFF
NA,TRBJ2-7,TRBV19,NA,TGTGCCAGTAGTCCTCAGACAGGCTGGGGCCACGAGCAGTACTTC,CASSPQTGWGHEQYF
NA,TRBJ2-5,TRBV30,TRBD1,TGTGCCTGGCTCGGGACAGGGGAGGTGACCCAGTACTTC,CAWLGTGEVTQYF
NA,TRBJ1-2,TRBV4-3,NA,TGCGCCAGCAGCCAAGATCTGGTCAGCCTTTTCTATGGCTACACCTTC,CASSQDLVSLFYGYTF
NA,TRBJ1-5,TRBV7-2,NA,TGTGCCAGCAGCCCCGAGTGGGGTAGCAATCAGCCCCAGCATTTT,CASSPEWGSNQPQHF
NA,TRBJ2-7,TRBV7-3,NA,TGTGCCAGCAGCCTCTATCTAACAGGGTCGAGTAACTCCTACGAGCAGTACTTC,CASSLYLTGSSNSYEQYF
NA,TRBJ2-3,TRBV9,NA,TGTGCCAGCAGCGTGGTGCCCCAAAACACAGATACGCAGTATTTT,CASSVVPQNTDTQYF
NA,TRBJ2-3,TRBV30,TRBD1,TGTGCCTGGGGACAGGGTTTCCCCGGGGGTACGCAGTATTTT,CAWGQGFPGGTQYF
NA,TRBJ1-4,TRBV27,NA,TGTGCCAGCCGGTCGGGACGGAGAAGTGAAAAACTGTTTTTT,CASRSGRRSEKLFF
NA,TRBJ2-1,TRBV7-9,NA,TGTGCCAGCAGGTCCACTAGCACCCATTACAATGAGCAGTTCTTC,CASRSTSTHYNEQFF
NA,TRBJ2-7,TRBV2,NA,TGTGCCAGAGCCCCCGAGGCAAGCCCGGGATACGAGCAGTACTTC,CARAPEASPGYEQYF
NA,TRBJ2-7,TRBV5-1,NA,TGCGCCAGCAGCCCCACGGGGGGCTCCACCTACGAGCAGTACTTC,CASSPTGGSTYEQYF
NA,TRBJ2-1,TRBV7-9,NA,TGTGCCAGCAGCTTAGCGACACTTCCTGTGAGCTCCTACAATGAGCAGTTCTTC,CASSLATLPVSSYNEQFF
NA,TRBJ1-1,TRBV19,NA,TGTGCCAGTAACCCTAACAGCATGAACACTGAAGCTTTCTTT,CASNPNSMNTEAFF
few,TRBJ1-4,TRBV19,TRBD1,TGTGCCAGTAGGGGACAGGGGGATGAAAAACTGTTTTTT,CASRGQGDEKLFF
few,TRBJ1-1,TRBV29-1,TRBD1,TGCAGCGTTGGGGACAGGGTCCTTGGCACTGAAGCTTTCTTT,CSVGDRVLGTEAFF
NA,TRBJ1-5,TRBV15,TRBD1,TGTGCCACCAGCAGAGAACCGGACAGGTTTTATCAGCCCCAGCATTTT,CATSREPDRFYQPQHF
NA,TRBJ1-1,TRBV25-1,NA,TGTGCCAGCAGCAACAGGAACACTGAAGCTTTCTTT,CASSNRNTEAFF
few,TRBJ2-6,TRBV6-1,NA,TGTGCCAGCAGTGAACGGGAGACTGGGGCCAACGTCCTGACTTTC,CASSERETGANVLTF
NA,TRBJ1-2,TRBV6-1,NA,TGTGCCAGCATAGACTATGGCTACACCTTC,CASIDYGYTF
NA,TRBJ1-2,TRBV5-4,NA,TGTGCCAGCAGCCGGGACCGTTTTTCCGGTTGGTATGGCTACACCTTC,CASSRDRFSGWYGYTF
NA,TRBJ2-7,TRBV6-5,NA,TGTGCCAGCAGTCAGGACAGCTCCTACGAGCAGTACTTC,CASSQDSSYEQYF
NA,TRBJ2-2,TRBV4-1,NA,TGCGCCAGCAGCCAACCCGCCGGGGAGCTGTTTTTT,CASSQPAGELFF
NA,TRBJ1-2,TRBV9,TRBD1,TGTGCCAGCAGCGCAGGACAGGGTGGGGCTAACTATGGCTACACCTTC,CASSAGQGGANYGYTF
NA,TRBJ1-3,TRBV18,TRBD1,TGTGCCAGCTCGCAAGGACAGGGGGCTGGAAACACCATATATTTT,CASSQGQGAGNTIYF
NA,TRBJ2-1,TRBV2,NA,TGTGCCAGCAGTGAAGGGGTCAGAGCCTACAATGAGCAGTTCTTC,CASSEGVRAYNEQFF
few,TRBJ2-1,TRBV19,TRBD2,TGTGCCAGTAGTGTGGGGTTACTAGCGGGAGAGCTGGCTGAGCAGTTCTTC,CASSVGLLAGELAEQFF
NA,TRBJ1-6,TRBV13,TRBD1,TGTGCCAGCAGCCAAACATACAGGGGGCTTTCACCCCTCCACTTT,CASSQTYRGLSPLHF
NA,TRBJ1-2,TRBV10-3,NA,TGTGCCATCAGTGCCCCAGACCGGCCGCTCTATGGCTACACCTTC,CAISAPDRPLYGYTF
few,TRBJ1-1,TRBV29-1,NA,TGCAGCGTTGAAGGGACAATGAACACTGAAGCTTTCTTT,CSVEGTMNTEAFF
NA,TRBJ2-7,TRBV7-2,TRBD1,TGTGCCAGCAGCTTAGATGGGACAGGAACCTACGAGCAGTACTTC,CASSLDGTGTYEQYF
once,TRBJ1-4,TRBV2,TRBD1,TGTGCCAGCAGTGAGAGGTCCCTTTCGACAGGGCTAAAACTGTTTTTT,CASSERSLSTGLKLFF
NA,TRBJ2-7,TRBV5-1,NA,TGCGCCAGCAGCTTGGGGCGACAGCAGTTAGCCTACGAGCAGTACTTC,CASSLGRQQLAYEQYF
NA,TRBJ2-3,TRBV5-6,TRBD1,TGTGCCAGCAGCTTTATCATCGGACAGGTTGCAGATACGCAGTATTTT,CASSFIIGQVADTQYF
NA,TRBJ2-7,TRBV7-2,NA,TGTGCCAGCGTATCACCACAGGGTTGGTACGAGCAGTACTTC,CASVSPQGWYEQYF
NA,TRBJ1-4,TRBV30,NA,TGTGCCTGGAGTGTACGGGGGAGAGGCCCTATGGGTGAAAAACTGTTTTTT,CAWSVRGRGPMGEKLFF
NA,TRBJ1-2,TRBV5-5,NA,TGTGCCAGCAGCTTGCTTCCAGGGCGCGACTATGGCTACACCTTC,CASSLLPGRDYGYTF
NA,TRBJ2-7,TRBV10-3,NA,TGTGCCATCAGTGACACATCCTACGAGCAGTACTTC,CAISDTSYEQYF
NA,TRBJ1-3,TRBV4-3,NA,TGCGCCAGCAGCCAAGAGATAGCCCTTCCGGGGTTCACTGGAAACACCATATATTTT,CASSQEIALPGFTGNTIYF
NA,TRBJ2-1,TRBV11-2,TRBD1,TGTGCCAGCAGCTCTTCGACAGGGACTGAGCAGTTCTTC,CASSSSTGTEQFF
NA,TRBJ2-1,TRBV7-2,TRBD1,TGTGCCAGCAGCACCCGGGACAGGGGAACGTGGTCCTACAATGAGCAGTTCTTC,CASSTRDRGTWSYNEQFF
NA,TRBJ2-1,TRBV29-1,NA,TGCAGCGTTGGAACCACAGGGCCCTACAATGAGCAGTTCTTC,CSVGTTGPYNEQFF
NA,TRBJ2-7,TRBV19,TRBD2,TGTGCCAGCAAAAGGACTAGCGGGGGACTCTACGAGCAGTACTTC,CASKRTSGGLYEQYF
NA,TRBJ1-6,TRBV2,TRBD1,TGTGCCAGCAGGGGGACAGGGGGCGCCTCCTATAATTCACCCCTCCACTTT,CASRGTGGASYNSPLHF
NA,TRBJ1-2,TRBV6-6,NA,TGTGCCAGCTCCGTCAGGGGACGGTACGATGGCTACACCTTC,CASSVRGRYDGYTF
NA,TRBJ2-2,TRBV7-3,NA,TGTGCCAGCAGCTTTTCCGTAGGGACCGGGGAGCTGTTTTTT,CASSFSVGTGELFF
NA,TRBJ1-2,TRBV5-1,NA,TGCGCCAGCAGCCCTACCTCGGGGCCGGGTGGCTACACCTTC,CASSPTSGPGGYTF
NA,TRBJ1-1,TRBV10-3,NA,TGTGCCATCAAAGGGAGCGGTAACACTGAAGCTTTCTTT,CAIKGSGNTEAFF